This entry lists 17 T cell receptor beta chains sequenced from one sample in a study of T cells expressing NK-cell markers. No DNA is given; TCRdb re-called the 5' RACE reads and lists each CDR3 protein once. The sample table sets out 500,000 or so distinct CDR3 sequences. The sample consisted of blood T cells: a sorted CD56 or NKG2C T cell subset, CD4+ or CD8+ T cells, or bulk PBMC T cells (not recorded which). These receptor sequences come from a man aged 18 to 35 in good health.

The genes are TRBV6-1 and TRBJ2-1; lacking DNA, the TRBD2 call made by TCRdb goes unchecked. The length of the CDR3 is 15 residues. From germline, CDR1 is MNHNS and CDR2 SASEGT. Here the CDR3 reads CASSPGGGLYNEQFF.

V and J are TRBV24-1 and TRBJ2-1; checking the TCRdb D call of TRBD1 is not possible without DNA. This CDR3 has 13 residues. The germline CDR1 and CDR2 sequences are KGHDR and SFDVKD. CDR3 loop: CATIATGSNEQFF.

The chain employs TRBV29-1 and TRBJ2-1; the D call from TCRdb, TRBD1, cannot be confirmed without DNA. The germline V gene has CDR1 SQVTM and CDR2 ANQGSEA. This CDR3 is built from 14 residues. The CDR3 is CSADGQGPYNEQFF.

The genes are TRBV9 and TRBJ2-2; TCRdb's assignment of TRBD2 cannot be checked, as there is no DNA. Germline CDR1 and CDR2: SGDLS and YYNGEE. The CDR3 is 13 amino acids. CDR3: CASSVVPRGELFF.

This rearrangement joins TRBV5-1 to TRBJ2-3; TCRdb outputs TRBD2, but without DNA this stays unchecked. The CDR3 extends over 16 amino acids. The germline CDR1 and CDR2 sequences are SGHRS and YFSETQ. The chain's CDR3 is CASSLALAANTDTQYF.

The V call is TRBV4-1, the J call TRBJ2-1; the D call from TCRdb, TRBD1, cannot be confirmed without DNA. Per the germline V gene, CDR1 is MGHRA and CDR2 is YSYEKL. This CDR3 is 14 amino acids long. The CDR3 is CASRGVGDRSEQFF.

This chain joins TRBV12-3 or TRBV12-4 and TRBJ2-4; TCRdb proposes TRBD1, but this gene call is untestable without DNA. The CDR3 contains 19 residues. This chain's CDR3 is CASSSNSPRTGGATDIQYF.

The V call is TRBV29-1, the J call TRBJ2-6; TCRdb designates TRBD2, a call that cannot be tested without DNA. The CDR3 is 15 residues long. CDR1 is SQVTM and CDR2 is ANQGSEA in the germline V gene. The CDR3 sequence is CSVTGLGSGANVLTF.

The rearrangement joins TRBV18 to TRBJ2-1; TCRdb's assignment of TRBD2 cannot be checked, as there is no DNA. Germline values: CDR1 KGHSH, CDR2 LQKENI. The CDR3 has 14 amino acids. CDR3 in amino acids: CASSPTSYYNEQFF.

The chain's CDR3 is CASSQGGQGKNIQYF. V usage is TRBV11-2 and J usage is TRBJ2-4; absent DNA, TCRdb's TRBD1 call cannot be checked. The CDR3 has 15 amino acids. Per the germline V gene, CDR1 is SGHAT and CDR2 is FQNNGV. The variable domain in full, completed from reference TRBV11-2 and TRBJ2-4, reads EAGVAQSPRYKIIEKRQSVAFWCNPISGHATLYWYQQILGQGPKLLIQFQNNGVVDDSQLPKDRFSAERLKGVDSTLKIQPAKLEDSAVYLCASSQGGQGKNIQYFGAGTRLSVL.

The chain's CDR3 is CASSLWARVSSGNTIYF. The chain joins TRBV28 to TRBJ1-3. CDR1 and CDR2 from the germline V gene are MDHEN and SYDVKM. This CDR3 is 17 amino acids long. The full variable domain, rest sourced from reference TRBV28 and TRBJ1-3, is DVKVTQSSRYLVKRTGEKVFLECVQDMDHENMFWYRQDPGLGLRLIYFSYDVKMKEKGDIPEGYSVSREKKERFSLILESASTNQTSMYLCASSLWARVSSGNTIYFGEGSWLTVV.

The CDR3 region is CASSQGSGRAGETQYF. This rearrangement joins TRBV4-2 to TRBJ2-5; TCRdb proposes TRBD2, but this gene call is untestable without DNA. The CDR3 is 16 residues long. In germline, CDR1 is LGHNA, CDR2 YNFKEQ.

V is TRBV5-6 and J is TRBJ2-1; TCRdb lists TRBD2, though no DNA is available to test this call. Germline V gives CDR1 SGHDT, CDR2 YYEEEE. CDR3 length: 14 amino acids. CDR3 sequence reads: CASRWTSGLNEQFF.

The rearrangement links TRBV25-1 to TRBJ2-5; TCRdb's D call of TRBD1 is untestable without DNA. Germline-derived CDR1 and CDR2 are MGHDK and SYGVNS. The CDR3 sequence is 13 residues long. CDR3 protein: CASRITGRETQYF.

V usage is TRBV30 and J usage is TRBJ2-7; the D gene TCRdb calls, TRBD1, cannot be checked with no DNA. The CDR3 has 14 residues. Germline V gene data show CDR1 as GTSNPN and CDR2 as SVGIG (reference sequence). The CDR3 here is CAWSLAGSGYEQYF.

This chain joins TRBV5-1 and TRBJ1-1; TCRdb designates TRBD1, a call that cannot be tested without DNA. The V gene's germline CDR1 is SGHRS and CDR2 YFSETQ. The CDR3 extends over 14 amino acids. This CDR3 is CASSPPTRITEAFF.

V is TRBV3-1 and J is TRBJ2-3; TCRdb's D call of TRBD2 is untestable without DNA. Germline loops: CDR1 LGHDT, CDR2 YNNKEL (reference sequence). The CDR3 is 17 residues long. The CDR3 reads CASSHGTRRQSTDTQYF.